What follows are 25 T cell receptor beta chains derived from one specimen sequenced in a study of blood T cells in healthy people across ages. It was with a sample-barcoded 5' primer and a J-beta primer mix that a second PCR of roughly 6 to 12 cycles was run. In TCRdb, the 5' RACE reads were re-called with MiXCR into one record per CDR3 protein. The sample consists of hundreds of thousands of distinct CDR3 sequences, roughly half of them appearing once. The sequencing input was blood. The source is a woman older than 75 in good health.

This clonotype was counted many times. The rearrangement links TRBV29-1 to TRBJ2-3, with 7 bases lining up with TRBD2. The CDR3 runs 15 residues. V dropped 1 base and J dropped 0; count of bases not matched to a gene: 4. From germline, CDR1 is SQVTM and CDR2 ANQGSEA. As DNA, the CDR3 is TGCAGCGTTGAAGCTAGCGGTACTAGCACAGATACGCAGTATTTT. This encodes CSVEASGTSTDTQYF.

As regards this clonotype: Mismatch with germline at one junction end may stem from a read error. The genes are TRBV6-5 and TRBJ1-2, with unresolved D. The CDR3 contains 15 residues. The germline gives CDR1 MNHEY, CDR2 SVGAGI. The CDR3 DNA follows: TGTGCAAGCAGTTACCCCAGTGGGAGGGACTATGGCTACACCTTC. Residues: CASSYPSGRDYGYTF.

The chain employs TRBV7-8 and TRBJ2-5, with 14 bases that match TRBD2. The V gene end was trimmed by 6 bases and the J gene end by 4 bases; junction bases not matched to a gene: 13. This CDR3 has 18 amino acids. CDR1 and CDR2 (germline): SGHVS, FQNEAQ. This CDR3 is CASRPTSGRALVRETQYF. The DNA for the CDR3 is TGTGCCAGCAGACCGACTAGCGGGAGGGCCCTCGTTAGAGAGACCCAGTACTTC.

The chain has TRBV2 and TRBJ2-4; a weak D match, TRBD2 (6 bases). CDR1 is SNHLY and CDR2 is FYNNEI in the germline V gene. The CDR3 consists of 15 residues. The V and J ends lost 6 bases and 0 bases respectively, with 12 bases between them. In DNA form, the CDR3 reads TGTGCCAGCAGAGTAGCGGATCTAGCCAAAAACATTCAGTACTTC. Amino acids: CASRVADLAKNIQYF.

J is TRBJ2-7 and V is TRBV7-2, with unresolved D. The V and J ends lost 5 bases and 6 bases respectively, with 14 bases between them. CDR1 and CDR2 from the germline V gene are SGHTA and FQGNSA. There are 13 residues in the CDR3. The CDR3 DNA sequence: TGTGCCAGCAGCGCTAAGGTTGCATGCGAGCAGTACTTC. This sequence encodes CASSAKVACEQYF.

Regarding this clonotype: A much larger clone differs by one base, so this may be a read error. This chain joins TRBV6-5 and TRBJ1-2; 7 nucleotides align to TRBD1. This CDR3 is 16 amino acids long. Looked up from germline, CDR1 is MNHEY and CDR2 is SVGAGI. The J segment lost 2 bases and the V segment lost 5 bases, leaving 11 bases of the junction unmatched. DNA of the CDR3: TGTGCCAGCAGTAGGTCTTCCCGGACAGGAAACTATGGCTACACCTTC. Translated, it gives CASSRSSRTGNYGYTF.

This clonotype was counted a few times. The rearrangement joins TRBV20-1 to TRBJ2-2; 14 bases are shared with TRBD2. CDR3 length: 15 residues. CDR1 is DFQATT, CDR2 SNEGSKA, per germline (reference sequence). Trimming took 6 bases from V and 4 from J; bases not matched to a gene: 4. The CDR3 DNA reads TGCAGTGCCCGACTAGCGGGAGGGGGCACCGGGGAGCTGTTTTTT. It yields the protein CSARLAGGGTGELFF.

This clonotype appeared once. The chain couples TRBV20-1 to TRBJ2-5; tentatively, D is TRBD2 (5 bases). The better agreement between TRBJ2-7 and the DNA end casts doubt on the J call. Looked up from germline, CDR1 is DFQATT and CDR2 is SNEGSKA (reference sequence). The CDR3 is 14 residues long. The CDR3 sequence: CSARLSGSFYEQYF. The CDR3 coding sequence is TGCAGTGCTAGGTTAAGCGGTAGTTTCTACGAGCAGTACTTC.

V and J are TRBV7-2 and TRBJ2-7; D uncertain. Germline CDR1 reads SGHTA; CDR2 reads FQGNSA. CDR3 length: 16 amino acids. Trimming pared 5 bases from V and 0 bases from J, leaving 17 bases between. The CDR3 loop is CASSLGPDPSSYEQYF. As DNA, the CDR3 is TGTGCCAGCAGCCTCGGACCGGACCCCAGCTCCTACGAGCAGTACTTC.

This clonotype has ten or more counts. The rearrangement links TRBV20-1 to TRBJ2-3; 10 bases line up with TRBD1. This CDR3 spans 15 amino acids. V lost 7 bases and J lost 7; bases outside the gene matches: 14. The germline V gene has CDR1 DFQATT and CDR2 SNEGSKA (reference sequence). CDR3 bases: TGCAGTGTCCAAGCCTCCGGGACAGGGGTAAATACGCAGTATTTT. Translating it yields CSVQASGTGVNTQYF.

This chain links TRBV24-1 with TRBJ1-5, with 7 bases that match TRBD1. The CDR3 is 15 amino acids. Looked up from germline, CDR1 is KGHDR and CDR2 is SFDVKD. Trimming removed 4 bases from V and 6 bases from J; junction bases left unmatched: 8. CDR3 sequence: CATSEGAGGSQPQHF. DNA of the CDR3: TGTGCCACCAGTGAGGGGGCAGGGGGGAGTCAGCCCCAGCATTTT.

With respect to this clonotype: This may be a read error: a much more frequent sequence differs by one nucleotide. The chain recombines TRBV2 with TRBJ2-1; no reliable D call. Germline CDR1 SNHLY, CDR2 FYNNEI. This CDR3 is 11 amino acids long. The CDR3 protein is CASRGQNERFF. CDR3 DNA: TGTGCCAGCAGGGGTCAAAATGAGCGGTTCTTC.

This clonotype was seen a few times. The V and J genes are TRBV18 and TRBJ1-6; no clear D. Trimming took off 6 bases at V and 7 bases at J, with 7 bases between the two ends. Germline CDR1 and CDR2: KGHSH and LQKENI. The CDR3 spans 12 residues. The CDR3 reads CASSQPNSPLHF. CDR3 in DNA: TGTGCCAGCTCCCAGCCCAATTCACCCCTCCACTTT.

As for this clonotype: Being one base from a much bigger clone, this may be a read error. The DNA for the CDR3 is TGTGCCAGCAGCTTAAGGGTGGCAAAATCAGGACAAGAGACCCAGTACTTC. Its translation: CASSLRVAKSGQETQYF. This chain links TRBV11-2 with TRBJ2-5; D is unresolved. The CDR3 covers 17 residues. V gave up 2 bases and J gave up 2 bases, with 18 bases separating them. Looked up from germline, CDR1 is SGHAT and CDR2 is FQNNGV.

In the case of this clonotype: This may stem from a read error, because a much larger clone lies one nucleotide away. The CDR3 sequence is CASSFFDGNYGYTF. The CDR3 coding sequence is TGTGCCAGCAGTTTCTTTGACGGGAACTATGGCTACACCTTC. The rearrangement links TRBV12-3 or TRBV12-4 to TRBJ1-2; no reliable D call. The CDR3 runs to 14 residues. The V end lost 3 bases, the J end lost 2 bases, and 10 bases lay between the germline ends.

This clonotype came up a few times. The chain links TRBV7-2 to TRBJ2-1; D perhaps matches TRBD2 (5 bases). The CDR3 sequence is 14 residues long. V dropped 4 bases and J dropped 4 bases, with 11 bases sitting between them. Germline V gene lookup returns CDR1 SGHTA and CDR2 FQGNSA. The CDR3 loop reads CASSSSLRYNEQFF. For the CDR3, the DNA is TGTGCCAGCAGCTCTAGCCTGAGGTACAATGAGCAGTTCTTC.

Ten or more counts support this clonotype. The V gene is TRBV12-3 or TRBV12-4, the J gene TRBJ2-1; possible D gene TRBD1, 6 bases. Trimming stripped 6 bases from V and 8 bases from J, with 11 bases between. The CDR3 has 12 amino acids. CDR3 sequence (DNA): TGTGCCAGCAGCCAACAGGGCTATGAGCAGTTCTTC. Amino acids: CASSQQGYEQFF.

Points on this clonotype: One junction end disagrees with the germline gene, perhaps due to a read error. The chain combines TRBV12-3 or TRBV12-4 with TRBJ2-6; D call uncertain. The CDR3 covers 15 residues. As DNA, the CDR3 is TGTGCCAGCAGTAGCAGAGCCTCTTGGGCCAACGTCCTGACTTTC. Protein product: CASSSRASWANVLTF.

The chain uses TRBV11-2 and TRBJ2-1, with 7 bases lining up with TRBD2. Germline V lookup: CDR1 SGHAT, CDR2 FQNNGV. There are 15 residues in the CDR3. J lost 0 bases, V lost 5 bases, and 4 bases had no gene match. The CDR3 here is CASSATSVSYNEQFF. DNA of the CDR3: TGTGCCAGCAGCGCTACTAGCGTCTCCTACAATGAGCAGTTCTTC.

V gene TRBV2 combines with J gene TRBJ2-3; D is possibly TRBD1 or TRBD2 (5 bases each). V shed 6 bases and J shed 0 bases, with 13 bases lying between them. The CDR3 sequence is 15 residues long. Germline values: CDR1 SNHLY, CDR2 FYNNEI. The CDR3 protein is CASSVGRISTDTQYF. The CDR3 DNA follows: TGTGCCAGCAGCGTGGGACGGATTAGCACAGATACGCAGTATTTT.

As concerns this clonotype: Being one base from a much bigger clone, this may be a read error. The chain's CDR3 is CACSQATGESHYGYTF. In DNA form, the CDR3 reads TGTGCCTGCAGCCAAGCGACAGGAGAATCTCACTATGGCTACACCTTC. This rearrangement joins TRBV14 to TRBJ1-2; tentative D call: TRBD1 (6 bases). The V gene's germline CDR1 is SGHDN and CDR2 FVKESK. The CDR3 is made up of 16 amino acids.

The rearrangement uses TRBV9 and TRBJ1-1, with D uncertain. CDR3 length: 14 amino acids. CDR1 and CDR2 from the germline V gene are SGDLS and YYNGEE. Trimming shortened V by 0 bases and J by 1 base, and 7 bases separated the two germline ends. The DNA of the CDR3 is TGTGCCAGCAGCGTAGCCAGGCGGAACACTGAAGCTTTCTTT. As protein: CASSVARRNTEAFF.

This clonotype was counted only a few times. V gene TRBV7-9 combines with J gene TRBJ2-6, with D unresolved. The CDR3 is 18 residues long. Germline V gene lookup returns CDR1 SEHNR and CDR2 FQNEAQ (reference sequence). The V gene lost 3 bases and the J gene lost 0 bases, with 15 bases spanning the gap. The CDR3 DNA sequence: TGTGCCAGCAGCTTGTGGGGTGGCTCCGACTCTGGGGCCAACGTCCTGACTTTC. Residues: CASSLWGGSDSGANVLTF.

This clonotype was recorded many times. The genes are TRBV27 and TRBJ2-3; TRBD2 matches at 7 bases. V lost 7 bases, J lost 2 bases, and 12 bases stayed unmatched. This CDR3 region has 16 residues. Germline loops: CDR1 MNHEY, CDR2 SMNVEV (reference sequence). The CDR3 loop reads CASTPGGPPDTDTQYF. The DNA of the CDR3 is TGTGCCAGCACGCCGGGAGGCCCCCCCGACACAGATACGCAGTATTTT.

This clonotype was observed a few times. CDR3 region: CASSFEGASIDEQYF. CDR3 nucleotide sequence: TGTGCCAGCAGTTTCGAGGGGGCTTCTATCGATGAGCAGTACTTC. V gene TRBV12-3 or TRBV12-4 combines with J gene TRBJ2-5; the match to TRBD1 covers 7 bases. V was pared by 3 bases and J by 11 bases, with 15 bases of the junction left unmatched. This CDR3 spans 15 amino acids.